This TCR beta chain came from a study of T cell clones after liver transplantation. On the study more broadly: Until 12-24 months post-transplant, subjects got standard immunosuppression and no induction.

Sorting of unstimulated PBMCs yielded separate CD3+CD4+ and CD3+CD8+ fractions. Method: immunoSEQ multiplex PCR; TCRdb's copy keeps in-frame clones and lacks some. Among 9,000 to 10,000 clones listed, 72% were seen once. Study-wide findings and caveats: Post-transplant time points were not standardized, so conclusions are preliminary.

As for this clone: Its antigen is not known.

The receptor was derived from a human patient who received a liver transplant. Some of the T cells may derive from the graft donor. Sequenced material: CD8+ T cells from blood, taken at the approximately 15-month timepoint.

The CDR3, as DNA: TGTGCCACCGGACTAGCGGACGGCGAGGAGTTCTTC. Its translation: CATGLADGEEFF. This chain uses TRBV6-5 with TRBJ2-1, with 10 bases lining up with TRBD2. This CDR3 region has 12 residues. The V segment lost 10 bases and the J segment 14 bases; nucleotides outside the gene matches: 11. CDR1 and CDR2 from the germline V gene are MNHEY and SVGAGI.